This TCR beta chain is from a study of T cell responses to AZD1222 COVID-19 vaccine. Study-wide results and caveats: Clonal diversity may have been underestimated, and the donors were mostly white British, with more females than males. Baseline seropositives among AZD1222 recipients totaled only six or seven.

To note about this clone: Its antigen is as yet unknown.

The assay was immunoSEQ multiplex PCR, and TCRdb's table has in-frame clones only and misses some. The data show approximately 150,000 clones, with roughly 90% seen just once and under 4% held by the top ten. Germline-derived CDR1 and CDR2 are SGHNT and YENEEA. The V gene lost 7 bases and the J gene lost 7 bases, with 14 bases spanning the gap. The CDR3 extends over 13 amino acids. Some second doses came at about 4 weeks and others at about 12 weeks; these were pooled. The sample here was peripheral blood, taken 28 days after the second AZD1222 dose. This receptor was identified in an adult who received the AZD1222 COVID-19 vaccine. The chain uses TRBV11-3 and TRBJ1-5, with D tentatively TRBD1 (6 bases). The CDR3 reads CASKPWGRQPQHF. The CDR3 DNA is TGTGCCAGCAAACCCTGGGGGCGGCAGCCCCAGCATTTT.